This T cell receptor (beta chain) was observed in a study of blood T cell repertoires in COVID-19. Generated by immunoSEQ multiplex PCR, the TCRdb table keeps only in-frame clones and is missing some. The data contain 130,000 to 150,000 clones, about four fifths of them singletons. V gave up 4 bases and J gave up 6 bases; unmatched junction bases: 4. The CDR3 is made up of 13 amino acids. Germline CDR1 and CDR2: MNHEY and SMNVEV (reference sequence). The sequence came from a woman aged 80 or older with acute or convalescent COVID-19. J is TRBJ1-2 and V is TRBV27, with 8 bases aligning to TRBD1. The sample was peripheral blood. The CDR3 is CASSYSRGHGYTF. In nucleotides, the CDR3 is TGTGCCAGCAGTTATAGCAGGGGGCATGGCTACACCTTC.